This T cell receptor (beta chain) is drawn from a study of cytomegalovirus exposure and HLA in healthy donors. There are 15 residues in the CDR3. V was pared by 5 bases and J by 2 bases, with 8 bases of the junction left unmatched. From germline, CDR1 is WSHSY and CDR2 SAAADI. Of note for this clone: Its antigen is not known.

Study-wide results and caveats: A missense DCLRE1C variant was associated with V- and J-gene trimming of TCR beta chains in a later analysis, and an independent cohort replicated the association. Analysis performed later found over 15,000 TCR beta sequences associated with HLA alleles at 0.05 false discovery rate. Common viral pathogens were later found to be apparently linked to several of the most significant clusters.

60 Vbeta and 13 Jbeta primers were used in PCR. Using immunoSEQ multiplex PCR, the repertoire was profiled, and TCRdb retains in-frame clones only, with some absent. In the table there are some 240,000 clones, about 93% of which are singletons. The sample taken for sequencing was PBMCs. The origin of this receptor is a girl aged 2 to 9 in good health and CMV-seronegative. The gene calls are TRBV10-2 and TRBJ2-7, with 8 bases that match TRBD2. The CDR3 DNA sequence: TGCGCCAGCAGTTTTAGCGGGGCCTCGACCTACGAGCAGTACTTC. Its translation is CASSFSGASTYEQYF.